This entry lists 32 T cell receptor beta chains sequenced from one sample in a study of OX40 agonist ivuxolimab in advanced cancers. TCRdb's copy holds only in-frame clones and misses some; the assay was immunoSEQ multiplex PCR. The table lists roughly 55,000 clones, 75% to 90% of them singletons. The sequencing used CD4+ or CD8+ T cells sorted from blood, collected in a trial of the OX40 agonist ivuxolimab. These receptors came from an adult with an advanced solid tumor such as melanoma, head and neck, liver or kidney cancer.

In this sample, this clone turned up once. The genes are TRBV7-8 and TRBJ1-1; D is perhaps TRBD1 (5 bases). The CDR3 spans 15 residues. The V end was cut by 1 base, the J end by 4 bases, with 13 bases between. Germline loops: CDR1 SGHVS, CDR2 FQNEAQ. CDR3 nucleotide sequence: TGTGCCAGCAGCTTAGTTGCGGGGCCGAGCACTGAAGCTTTCTTT. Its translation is CASSLVAGPSTEAFF.

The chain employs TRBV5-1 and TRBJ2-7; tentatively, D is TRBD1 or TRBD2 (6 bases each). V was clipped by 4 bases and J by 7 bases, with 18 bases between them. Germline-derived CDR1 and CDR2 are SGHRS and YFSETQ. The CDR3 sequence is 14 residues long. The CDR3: CASSLDPGAGEQYF. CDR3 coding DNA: TGCGCCAGCAGCCTAGATCCGGGGGCGGGGGAGCAGTACTTC. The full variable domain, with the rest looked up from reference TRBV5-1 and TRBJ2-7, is KAGVTQTPRYLIKTRGQQVTLSCSPISGHRSVSWYQQTPGQGLQFLFEYFSETQRNKGNFPGRFSGRQFSNSRSEMNVSTLELGDSALYLCASSLDPGAGEQYFGPGTRLTVT.

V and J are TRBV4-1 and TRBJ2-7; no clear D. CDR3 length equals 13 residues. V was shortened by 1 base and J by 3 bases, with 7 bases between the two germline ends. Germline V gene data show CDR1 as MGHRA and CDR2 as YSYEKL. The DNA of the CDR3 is TGCGCCAGCAGCCAAGGGCAGTACTACGAGCAGTACTTC. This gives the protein CASSQGQYYEQYF.

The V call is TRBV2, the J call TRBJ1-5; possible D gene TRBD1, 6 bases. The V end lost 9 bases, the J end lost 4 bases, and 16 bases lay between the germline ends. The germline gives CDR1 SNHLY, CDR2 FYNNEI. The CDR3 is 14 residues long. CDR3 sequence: CARGGHPFNQPQHF. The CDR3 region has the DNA TGTGCCAGAGGGGGACACCCCTTTAATCAGCCCCAGCATTTT.

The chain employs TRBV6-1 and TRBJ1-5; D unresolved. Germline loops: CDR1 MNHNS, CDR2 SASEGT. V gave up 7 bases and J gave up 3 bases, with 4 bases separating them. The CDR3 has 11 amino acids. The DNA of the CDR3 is TGTGCCAGCAATTACAATCAGCCCCAGCATTTT. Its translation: CASNYNQPQHF.

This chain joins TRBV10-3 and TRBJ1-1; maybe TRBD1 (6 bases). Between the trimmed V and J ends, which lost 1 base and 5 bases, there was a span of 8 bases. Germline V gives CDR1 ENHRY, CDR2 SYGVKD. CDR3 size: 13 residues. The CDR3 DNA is TGTGCCATCAGTGAGTGGGGGCATACTGAAGCTTTCTTT. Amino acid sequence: CAISEWGHTEAFF.

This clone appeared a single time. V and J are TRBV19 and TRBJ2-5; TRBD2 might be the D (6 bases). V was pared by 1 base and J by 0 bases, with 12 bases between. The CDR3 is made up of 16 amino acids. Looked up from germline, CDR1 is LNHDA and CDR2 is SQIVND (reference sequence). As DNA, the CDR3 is TGTGCCAGTAGTATAGTGCAGTGGGGGGACCAAGAGACCCAGTACTTC. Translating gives CASSIVQWGDQETQYF.

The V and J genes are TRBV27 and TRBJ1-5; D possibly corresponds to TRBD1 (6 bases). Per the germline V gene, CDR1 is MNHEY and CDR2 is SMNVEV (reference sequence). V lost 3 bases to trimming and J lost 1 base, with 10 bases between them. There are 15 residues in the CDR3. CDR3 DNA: TGTGCCAGCAGTTTTCAGGGGTACAGCAATCAGCCCCAGCATTTT. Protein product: CASSFQGYSNQPQHF.

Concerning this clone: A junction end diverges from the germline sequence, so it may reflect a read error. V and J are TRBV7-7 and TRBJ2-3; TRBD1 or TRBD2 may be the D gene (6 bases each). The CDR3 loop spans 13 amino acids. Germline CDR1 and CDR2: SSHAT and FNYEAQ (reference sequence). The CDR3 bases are TGTGCTAGCAGCCCGAGGGGGGTCGCTACGCAGTATTTT. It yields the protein CASSPRGVATQYF.

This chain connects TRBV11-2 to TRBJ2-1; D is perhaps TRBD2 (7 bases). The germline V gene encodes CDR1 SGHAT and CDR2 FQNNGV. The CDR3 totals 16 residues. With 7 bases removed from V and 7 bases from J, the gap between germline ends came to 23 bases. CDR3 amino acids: CASILDGWGGQNEQFF. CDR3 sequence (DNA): TGTGCCAGCATCCTAGACGGGTGGGGGGGCCAAAATGAGCAGTTCTTC.

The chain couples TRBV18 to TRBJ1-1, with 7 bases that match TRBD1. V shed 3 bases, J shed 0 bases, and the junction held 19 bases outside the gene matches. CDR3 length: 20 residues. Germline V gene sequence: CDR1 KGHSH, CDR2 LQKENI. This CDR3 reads CASSPSADRVFVRMNTEAFF. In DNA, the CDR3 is TGTGCCAGCTCACCCTCTGCCGACAGGGTCTTCGTCCGCATGAACACTGAAGCTTTCTTT.

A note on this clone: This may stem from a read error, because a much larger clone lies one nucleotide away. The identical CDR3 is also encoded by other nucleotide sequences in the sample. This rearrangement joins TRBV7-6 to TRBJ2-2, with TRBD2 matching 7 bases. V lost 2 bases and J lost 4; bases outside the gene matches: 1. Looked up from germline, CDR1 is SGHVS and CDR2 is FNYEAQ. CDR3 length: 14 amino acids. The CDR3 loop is CASSLSGGTGELFF. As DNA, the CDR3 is TGTGCCAGCAGCTTATCGGGGGGCACCGGGGAGCTGTTTTTT.

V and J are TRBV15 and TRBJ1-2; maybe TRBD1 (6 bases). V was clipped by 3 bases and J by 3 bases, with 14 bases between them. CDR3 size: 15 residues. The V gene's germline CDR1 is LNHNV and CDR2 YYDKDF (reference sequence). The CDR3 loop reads CATSRLQGIHYGYTF. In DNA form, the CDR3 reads TGTGCCACCAGCAGGTTACAGGGAATTCACTATGGCTACACCTTC.

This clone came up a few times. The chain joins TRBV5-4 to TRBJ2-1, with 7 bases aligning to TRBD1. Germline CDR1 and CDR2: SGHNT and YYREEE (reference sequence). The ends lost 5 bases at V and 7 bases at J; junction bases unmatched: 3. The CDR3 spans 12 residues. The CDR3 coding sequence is TGTGCCAGCAGTACAGGGGTGAATGAGCAGTTCTTC. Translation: CASSTGVNEQFF. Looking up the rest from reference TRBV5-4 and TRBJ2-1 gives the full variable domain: ETGVTQSPTHLIKTRGQQVTLRCSSQSGHNTVSWYQQALGQGPQFIFQYYREEENGRGNFPPRFSGLQFPNYSSELNVNALELDDSALYLCASSTGVNEQFFGPGTRLTVL.

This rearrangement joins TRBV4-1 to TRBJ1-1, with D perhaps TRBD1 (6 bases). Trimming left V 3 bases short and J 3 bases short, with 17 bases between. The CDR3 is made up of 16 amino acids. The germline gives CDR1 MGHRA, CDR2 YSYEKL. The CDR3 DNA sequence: TGCGCCAGCAGCCAGGTGACAGGTTTCGTGGACACTGAAGCTTTCTTT. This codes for CASSQVTGFVDTEAFF.

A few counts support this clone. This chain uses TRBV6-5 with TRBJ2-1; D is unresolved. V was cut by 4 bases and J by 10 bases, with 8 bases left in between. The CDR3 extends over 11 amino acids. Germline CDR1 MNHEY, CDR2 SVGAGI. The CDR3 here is CASSSMGEQFF. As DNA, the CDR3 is TGTGCCAGCAGTTCCATGGGGGAGCAGTTCTTC.

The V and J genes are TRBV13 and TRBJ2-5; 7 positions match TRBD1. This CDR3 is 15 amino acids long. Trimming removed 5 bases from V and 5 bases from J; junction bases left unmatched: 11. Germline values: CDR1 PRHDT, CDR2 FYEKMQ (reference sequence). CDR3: CASSLGTARGETQYF. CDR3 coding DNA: TGTGCCAGCAGCCTTGGGACAGCCCGAGGCGAGACCCAGTACTTC.

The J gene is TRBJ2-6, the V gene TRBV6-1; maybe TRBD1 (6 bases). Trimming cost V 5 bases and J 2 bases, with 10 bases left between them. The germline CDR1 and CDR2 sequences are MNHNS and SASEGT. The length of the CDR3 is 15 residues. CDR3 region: CASSTRTAGANVLTF. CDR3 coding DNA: TGTGCCAGCAGTACTCGGACAGCTGGGGCCAACGTCCTGACTTTC.

The CDR3, as DNA: TGTGCCAGCAGTTTATTTCCTCCCGGGACAGCCTATACTTCCGCCTACGAGCAGTACTTC. Its protein product is CASSLFPPGTAYTSAYEQYF. The chain recombines TRBV27 with TRBJ2-5, with 7 nucleotides matching TRBD1. The J call may be wrong; the DNA end is better matched by TRBJ2-7. Germline V gives CDR1 MNHEY, CDR2 SMNVEV (reference sequence). The CDR3 runs 20 residues.

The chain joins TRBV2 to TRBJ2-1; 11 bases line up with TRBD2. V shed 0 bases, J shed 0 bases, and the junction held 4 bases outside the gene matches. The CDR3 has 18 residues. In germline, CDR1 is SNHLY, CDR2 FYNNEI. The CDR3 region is CASSEAALAGGSYNEQFF. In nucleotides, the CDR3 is TGTGCCAGCAGTGAAGCGGCTCTAGCGGGGGGCTCCTACAATGAGCAGTTCTTC.

The CDR3 bases are TGTGCCAGCAGTGACCGGAGGGGCCTGAGAAGTTACGAGCAGTACTTC. Protein product: CASSDRRGLRSYEQYF. The chain joins TRBV6-4 to TRBJ2-7; D may be TRBD2 (6 bases). The CDR3 has 16 residues. Germline V CDR1 and CDR2: MRHNA, SNTAGT. Between the trimmed V and J ends, which lost 2 bases and 4 bases, there was a span of 18 bases.

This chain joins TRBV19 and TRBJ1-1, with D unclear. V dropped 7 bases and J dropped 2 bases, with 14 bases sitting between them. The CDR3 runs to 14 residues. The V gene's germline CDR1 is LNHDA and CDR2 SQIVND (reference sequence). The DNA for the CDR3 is TGTGCCAGTACCCTCGGACTCGGAAACACTGAAGCTTTCTTT. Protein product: CASTLGLGNTEAFF.

The CDR3 here is CASSYPGAYTEAFF. CDR3 nucleotides: TGTGCCAGCAGTTACCCGGGGGCGTACACTGAAGCTTTCTTT. V usage is TRBV6-5 and J usage is TRBJ1-1, with D perhaps TRBD1 (6 bases). Germline CDR1 MNHEY, CDR2 SVGAGI. V was clipped by 2 bases and J by 3 bases, with 10 bases between them. The CDR3 totals 14 residues.

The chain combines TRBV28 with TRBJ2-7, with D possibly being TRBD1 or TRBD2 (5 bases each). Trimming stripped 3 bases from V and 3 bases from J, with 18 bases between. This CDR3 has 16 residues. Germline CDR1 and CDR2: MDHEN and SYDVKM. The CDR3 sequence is CASSLNSGGRSYEQYF. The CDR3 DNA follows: TGTGCCAGCAGTTTGAATAGTGGGGGTCGGAGCTACGAGCAGTACTTC.

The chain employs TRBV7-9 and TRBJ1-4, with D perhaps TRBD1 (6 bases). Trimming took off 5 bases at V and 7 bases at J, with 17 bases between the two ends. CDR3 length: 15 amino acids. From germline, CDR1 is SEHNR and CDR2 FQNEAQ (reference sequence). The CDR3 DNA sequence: TGTGCCAGCAGCCCAATGGAGGGGGTTGGTGAAAAACTGTTTTTT. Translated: CASSPMEGVGEKLFF.

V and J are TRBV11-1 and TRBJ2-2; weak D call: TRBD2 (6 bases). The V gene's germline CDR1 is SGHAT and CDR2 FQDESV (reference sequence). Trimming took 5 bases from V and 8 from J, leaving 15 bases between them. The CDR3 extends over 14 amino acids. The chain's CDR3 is CASSRGGLIGELFF. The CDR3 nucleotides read TGTGCCAGCAGCCGAGGAGGGCTTATAGGGGAGCTGTTTTTT.

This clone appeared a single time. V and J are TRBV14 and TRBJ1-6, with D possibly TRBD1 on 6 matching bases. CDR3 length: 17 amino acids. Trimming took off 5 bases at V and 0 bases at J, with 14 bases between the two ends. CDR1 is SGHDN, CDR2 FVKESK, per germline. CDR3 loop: CASSFWEGGSYNSPLHF. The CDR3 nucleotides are TGTGCCAGCAGCTTTTGGGAGGGGGGCTCCTATAATTCACCCCTCCACTTT.

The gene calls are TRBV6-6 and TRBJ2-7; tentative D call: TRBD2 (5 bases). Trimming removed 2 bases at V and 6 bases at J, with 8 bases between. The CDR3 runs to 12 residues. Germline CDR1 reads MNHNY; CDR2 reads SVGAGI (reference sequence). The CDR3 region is CASSYKGAEQYF. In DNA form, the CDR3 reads TGTGCCAGCAGTTACAAGGGAGCCGAGCAGTACTTC.

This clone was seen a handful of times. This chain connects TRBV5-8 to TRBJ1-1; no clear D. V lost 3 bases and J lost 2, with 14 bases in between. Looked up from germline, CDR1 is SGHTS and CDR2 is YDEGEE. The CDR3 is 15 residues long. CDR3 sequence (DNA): TGTGCCAGCAGCTCCTGGGTCCCCGGTAACACTGAAGCTTTCTTT. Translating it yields CASSSWVPGNTEAFF.

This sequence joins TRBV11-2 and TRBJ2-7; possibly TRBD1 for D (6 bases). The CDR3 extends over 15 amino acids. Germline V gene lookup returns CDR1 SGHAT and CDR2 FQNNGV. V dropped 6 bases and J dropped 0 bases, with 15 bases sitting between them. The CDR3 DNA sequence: TGTGCCAGCAGTCCATTCCAGGGGAGCTCCTACGAGCAGTACTTC. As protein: CASSPFQGSSYEQYF. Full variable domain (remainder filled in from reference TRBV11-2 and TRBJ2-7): EAGVAQSPRYKIIEKRQSVAFWCNPISGHATLYWYQQILGQGPKLLIQFQNNGVVDDSQLPKDRFSAERLKGVDSTLKIQPAKLEDSAVYLCASSPFQGSSYEQYFGPGTRLTVT.

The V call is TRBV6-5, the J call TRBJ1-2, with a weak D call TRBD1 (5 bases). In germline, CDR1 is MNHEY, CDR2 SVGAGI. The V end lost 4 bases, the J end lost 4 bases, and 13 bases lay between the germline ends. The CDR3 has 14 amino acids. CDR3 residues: CASSSISRGYGYTF. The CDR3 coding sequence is TGTGCCAGCAGTTCTATCTCGAGGGGCTATGGCTACACCTTC.

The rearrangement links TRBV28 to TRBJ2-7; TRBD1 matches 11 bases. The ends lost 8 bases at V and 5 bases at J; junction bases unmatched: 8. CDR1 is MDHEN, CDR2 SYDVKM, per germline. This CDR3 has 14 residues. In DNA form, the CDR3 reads TGTGCCAGCTGCTGGGGACAGGGGGGGAACGAGCAGTACTTC. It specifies CASCWGQGGNEQYF.